The entry below gives a single T cell receptor (beta chain) sequence along with its context. What it binds is unknown. The data were produced by immunoSEQ multiplex PCR, yet TCRdb's version contains in-frame clones alone and is incomplete. The data contain roughly 120,000 clones, about nine tenths of them singletons. J gave up 9 bases and V 5 bases, and 16 bases lay outside the gene matches. Germline loops: CDR1 MDHEN, CDR2 SYDVKM. The CDR3 extends over 15 amino acids. This specimen comes from a study of cytomegalovirus exposure and HLA in healthy donors. Study details: The 120 validation repertoires and the roughly 670 first-cohort repertoires shared a platform, a later analysis reported.

Regarding the study as a whole: 150 to 200 TCR beta chains were listed as cytomegalovirus-associated. The classifier reportedly diagnosed cytomegalovirus status with high sensitivity and specificity.

The sequencing sample was made of PBMCs. The origin of this receptor is a woman aged 18 to 35 in good health and CMV-seronegative. The V and J genes are TRBV28 and TRBJ2-7, with 7 nucleotides matching TRBD1. CDR3 DNA: TGTGCCAGCAGTATCTATTCTGCCCGGGACAGTCTGCAGTACTTC. Its translation is CASSIYSARDSLQYF.